A selection of T cell receptor beta chains follows, all from one sample in a study of memory CD4+ T cells and cytomegalovirus serostatus. Repertoires were generated with immunoSEQ multiplex PCR, while TCRdb's copy carries only in-frame clones and drops some. The table records tens of thousands of clones, roughly three quarters of them present only once. The sequencing sample was made of memory CD4+ T cells from blood. Receptor source: an adult in good health and CMV-seropositive. CDR3s include the opening cysteine and the closing phenylalanine or tryptophan. D genes are given only for firm matches. Clone size is given for some rows only: seen once, a few or many times, or a class if the clone is expanded.

TGTGCCAGCTCACCTCCGACAGGGCTGAACACCGGGGAGCTGTTTTTT	CASSPPTGLNTGELFF	.	TRBJ2-2	TRBV18	16	TRBD1
TGTGCCATCAGTGAAGTAGACGACACTGAAGCTTTCTTT	CAISEVDDTEAFF	once	TRBJ1-1	TRBV10-3	13	.
TGTGCCAGCAGCCGACAAACTCCTAACTATGGCTACACCTTC	CASSRQTPNYGYTF	.	TRBJ1-2	TRBV7-2	14	.
TGTGCCAGCAGTGAACTCGCACCGGGGAACACTGAAGCTTTCTTT	CASSELAPGNTEAFF	.	TRBJ1-1	TRBV6-1	15	.
TGTGCCAGTAGTAGGACAGGGGGCGGTTCCTACAATGAGCAGTTCTTC	CASSRTGGGSYNEQFF	.	TRBJ2-1	TRBV19	16	TRBD1
TGTGCCAGCAGCTTGGTTGGGACCGGGCAAGAGACCCAGTACTTC	CASSLVGTGQETQYF	.	TRBJ2-5	TRBV5-4	15	.
TGTGCCAGCAGTGGAGGTTCCTGGTCCTACGAGCAGTACTTC	CASSGGSWSYEQYF	.	TRBJ2-7	TRBV2	14	.
TGTGCCTGGAGGGAGACGCAGGGGGGGGTGGCGAACACCGGGGAGCTGTTTTTT	CAWRETQGGVANTGELFF	.	TRBJ2-2	TRBV30	18	.
TGTGCCAGCAGGTCCGCCAGGGGATCTAACTATGGCTACACCTTC	CASRSARGSNYGYTF	.	TRBJ1-2	TRBV5-4	15	.
TGCGCCAGCAGCTCGGGGGGGCTCGAGGAGACCCAGTACTTC	CASSSGGLEETQYF	once	TRBJ2-5	TRBV5-1	14	TRBD2
TGTGCCAGCAGCTTACGAGCGGGGGGGGCTAGCACAGATACGCAGTATTTT	CASSLRAGGASTDTQYF	.	TRBJ2-3	TRBV11-2	17	TRBD2
TGCGCCAGCAGCCAAGATACCGGGACTAGCGGGAGGGATGAGCAGTTCTTC	CASSQDTGTSGRDEQFF	.	TRBJ2-1	TRBV4-1	17	TRBD2
TGCGCCAGCAGCCAAGCGGGGGCAGATACGCAGTATTTT	CASSQAGADTQYF	.	TRBJ2-3	TRBV4-3	13	.
TGCGCCAGCAGCCAAGAGACTAGCGGGAGGTTGTATGAGCAGTTCTTC	CASSQETSGRLYEQFF	few	TRBJ2-1	TRBV4-3	16	TRBD2
TGTGCCAGCAGGGTCGGTGGGTCGAACACTGAAGCTTTCTTT	CASRVGGSNTEAFF	.	TRBJ1-1	TRBV7-3	14	.
TGTGCCAGCAGGACGACAGGGAGGGACACTGAAGCTTTCTTT	CASRTTGRDTEAFF	.	TRBJ1-1	TRBV6-1	14	TRBD1
TGCGCCAGCAGTCAATCGGGGTTCAAGGGGGTGAGCACAGATACGCAGTATTTT	CASSQSGFKGVSTDTQYF	.	TRBJ2-3	TRBV23-1	18	.
TGTGCCAGCAGCCTCACTCTACAGGGGAAGCAGTTCTTC	CASSLTLQGKQFF	.	TRBJ2-1	TRBV7-3	13	TRBD1
TGTGCCAGCAGTGTTGGGGACAGGGGGCTTAATCAGCCCCAGCATTTT	CASSVGDRGLNQPQHF	.	TRBJ1-5	TRBV2	16	TRBD1
TGTGCCAGCAGTTTATGGGGGGGGACAAGAAATCAGCCCCAGCATTTT	CASSLWGGTRNQPQHF	once	TRBJ1-5	TRBV27	16	.
TGTGCCAGCAGTTACTCGTCTGGGGGGCGGGACAATGAGCAGTTCTTC	CASSYSSGGRDNEQFF	.	TRBJ2-1	TRBV6-5	16	.
TGTGCCTGGCGAAGCCTCAGGGACGGTGAAGCTTTCTTT	CAWRSLRDGEAFF	many	TRBJ1-1	TRBV30	13	.
TGTGCCAGCAGTTTACAGGCACCTCCTATGGCAGCTTTCTTT	CASSLQAPPMAAFF	.	TRBJ1-1	TRBV28	14	.
TGTGCCACTTCGGCCTACGAGCAGTACTTC	CATSAYEQYF	.	TRBJ2-7	TRBV6-1	10	.
TGTGCCAGCAGCCAAGATGGGGGAGGGGCCTACGAGCAGTACTTC	CASSQDGGGAYEQYF	few	TRBJ2-7	TRBV4-2	15	TRBD2
TGTGCCAGCAGGAACACAGGGGGAGATACGCAGTATTTT	CASRNTGGDTQYF	.	TRBJ2-3	TRBV6-5	13	TRBD1
TGCGCCAGCAGCCTCTCAGGACTAGGGACGGGGAACACTGAAGCTTTCTTT	CASSLSGLGTGNTEAFF	.	TRBJ1-1	TRBV4-1	17	.
TGTGCCAGCAGCCAATACAGGGATGATAATGAGCAGTTCTTC	CASSQYRDDNEQFF	.	TRBJ2-1	TRBV6-5	14	.
TGTGCCAGCAGCAACGGCCGTGGGGAGCAGTTCTTC	CASSNGRGEQFF	.	TRBJ2-1	TRBV7-2	12	.
TGTGCCAGCAGCCCAAGGACATCGCCGCTCTACGAGCAGTACTTC	CASSPRTSPLYEQYF	.	TRBJ2-7	TRBV5-5	15	.
TGTGCCAGCAGTGTTGGGACTAGCGGGGGGGCGTCCTACAATGAGCAGTTCTTC	CASSVGTSGGASYNEQFF	.	TRBJ2-1	TRBV6-1	18	TRBD2
TGCCGAGCAGATACGCAGTATTTT	CRADTQYF	.	TRBJ2-3	TRBV20-1	8	.
TGCGCCAGCAGCAGAGGGACACTGAACACTGAAGCTTTCTTT	CASSRGTLNTEAFF	few	TRBJ1-1	TRBV5-1	14	.
TGTGCCAGCTCACCTTCCTTACAGGGCCACGAGCAGTACTTC	CASSPSLQGHEQYF	.	TRBJ2-7	TRBV18	14	.
TGTGCCAGCAGTGTACGGCAGTTGAACACCGGGGAGCTGTTTTTT	CASSVRQLNTGELFF	.	TRBJ2-2	TRBV2	15	.
TGTGCCAGCAGTGTCTTATCTGGGGTGAGCAATCAGCCCCAGCATTTT	CASSVLSGVSNQPQHF	once	TRBJ1-5	TRBV2	16	.
TGTGCCAGTAGTACTGACAGAAGCTCTGAAGCTTTCTTT	CASSTDRSSEAFF	.	TRBJ1-1	TRBV19	13	.
TGTGCCAGCAGCGGAACCAACTATGGCTACACCTTC	CASSGTNYGYTF	.	TRBJ1-2	TRBV4-2	12	.
TGCAGCGTCCTTTCTGGGCTCAATCAGCCCCAGCATTTT	CSVLSGLNQPQHF	few	TRBJ1-5	TRBV29-1	13	.
TGTGCCAGCAGTTACGGGACAGGGAGGACGCATGGCTACACCTTC	CASSYGTGRTHGYTF	.	TRBJ1-2	TRBV6-5	15	TRBD1
TGTGCCAGCAGCTTAATCCACACCAACAATGAGCAGTTCTTC	CASSLIHTNNEQFF	.	TRBJ2-1	TRBV7-2	14	.
TGTGCTAGCAGCTTGGGTCAGGCTGATACGCAGTATTTT	CASSLGQADTQYF	.	TRBJ2-3	TRBV7-7	13	.
TGCAGCGTTGAAGTGTTAGAGACCCAGTACTTC	CSVEVLETQYF	.	TRBJ2-5	TRBV29-1	11	.
TGCGCCAGCAGCTTGTGGACGGGACAGGGAAGCACAGATACGCAGTATTTT	CASSLWTGQGSTDTQYF	.	TRBJ2-3	TRBV5-1	17	TRBD1
TGTGCCAGCAGCTTAGCTAGCGGGAAGTCCGCCGGGGAGCTGTTTTTT	CASSLASGKSAGELFF	.	TRBJ2-2	TRBV11-2	16	TRBD2
TGTGCCAGCTCACCTCAAAGGATCGACGGCACAGATACGCAGTATTTT	CASSPQRIDGTDTQYF	.	TRBJ2-3	TRBV18	16	.
TGTGCCAGCAGCGGCGGGGGGAGCACTGGGGCCAACGTCCTGACTTTC	CASSGGGSTGANVLTF	.	TRBJ2-6	TRBV7-2	16	TRBD2
TGCGCCATCCCCGGGACTCACAATTACGAGCAGTACTTC	CAIPGTHNYEQYF	.	TRBJ2-7	TRBV10-2	13	.
TGTGCCAGCAGCAGACAGGTGACTGAAGCTTTCTTT	CASSRQVTEAFF	.	TRBJ1-1	TRBV28	12	.
TGCGCCAGCAGCCTCCGGACTAGCGGGGGGAACAATGAGCAGTTCTTC	CASSLRTSGGNNEQFF	few	TRBJ2-1	TRBV4-1	16	TRBD2
TGCGCCAGCAGTCCCAATGCAGGGGTAGCCGGGGAGCTGTTTTTT	CASSPNAGVAGELFF	.	TRBJ2-2	TRBV5-1	15	.
TGTGCCAGCAGTGACGGCAGGGTAATTTCCTACGAGCAGTACTTC	CASSDGRVISYEQYF	few	TRBJ2-7	TRBV2	15	.
TGCAGTGCTGAAAACTACGAGCAGTACTTC	CSAENYEQYF	.	TRBJ2-7	TRBV20-1	10	.